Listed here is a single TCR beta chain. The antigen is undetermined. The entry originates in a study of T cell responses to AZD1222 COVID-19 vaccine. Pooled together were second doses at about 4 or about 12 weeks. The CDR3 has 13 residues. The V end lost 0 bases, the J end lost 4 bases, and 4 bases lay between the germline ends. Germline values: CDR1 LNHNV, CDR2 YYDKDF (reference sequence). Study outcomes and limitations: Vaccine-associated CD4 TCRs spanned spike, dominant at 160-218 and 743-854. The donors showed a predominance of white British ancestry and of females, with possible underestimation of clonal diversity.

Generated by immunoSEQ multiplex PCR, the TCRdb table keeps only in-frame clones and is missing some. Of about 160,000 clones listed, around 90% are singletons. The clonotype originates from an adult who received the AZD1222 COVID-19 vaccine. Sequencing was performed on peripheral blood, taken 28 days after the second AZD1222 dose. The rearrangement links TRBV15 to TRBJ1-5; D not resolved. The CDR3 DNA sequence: TGTGCCACCAGCAGAGATAGGAATCAGCCCCAGCATTTT. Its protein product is CATSRDRNQPQHF.